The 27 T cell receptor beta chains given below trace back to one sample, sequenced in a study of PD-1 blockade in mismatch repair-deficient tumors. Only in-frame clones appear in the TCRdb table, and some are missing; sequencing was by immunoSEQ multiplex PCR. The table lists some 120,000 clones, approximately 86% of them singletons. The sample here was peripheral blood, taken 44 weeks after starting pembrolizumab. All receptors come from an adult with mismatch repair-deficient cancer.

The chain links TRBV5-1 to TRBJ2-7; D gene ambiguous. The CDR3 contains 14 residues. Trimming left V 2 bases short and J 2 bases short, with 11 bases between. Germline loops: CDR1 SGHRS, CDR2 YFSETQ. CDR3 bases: TGCGCCAGCAGCTTTGGTAGTCAAGCCTACGAGCAGTACTTC. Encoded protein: CASSFGSQAYEQYF.

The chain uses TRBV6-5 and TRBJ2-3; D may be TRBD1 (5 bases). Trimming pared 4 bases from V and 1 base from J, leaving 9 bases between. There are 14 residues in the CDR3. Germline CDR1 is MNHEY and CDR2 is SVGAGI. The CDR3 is CASSWTPGTDTQYF. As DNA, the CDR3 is TGTGCCAGCAGTTGGACACCAGGCACAGATACGCAGTATTTT.

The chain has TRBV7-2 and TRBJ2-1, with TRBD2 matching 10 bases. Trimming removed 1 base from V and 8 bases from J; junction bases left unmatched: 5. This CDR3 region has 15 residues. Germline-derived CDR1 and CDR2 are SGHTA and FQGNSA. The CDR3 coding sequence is TGTGCCAGCAGCTTAGAAACTAGCGGGAAGCATGAGCAGTTCTTC. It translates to CASSLETSGKHEQFF.

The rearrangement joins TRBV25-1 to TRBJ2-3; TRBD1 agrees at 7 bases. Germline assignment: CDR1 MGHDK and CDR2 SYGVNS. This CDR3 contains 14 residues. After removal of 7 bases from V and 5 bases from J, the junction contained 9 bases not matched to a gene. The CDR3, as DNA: TGTGCCAGCACCGACCGACAGGGCGGAGATACGCAGTATTTT. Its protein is CASTDRQGGDTQYF.

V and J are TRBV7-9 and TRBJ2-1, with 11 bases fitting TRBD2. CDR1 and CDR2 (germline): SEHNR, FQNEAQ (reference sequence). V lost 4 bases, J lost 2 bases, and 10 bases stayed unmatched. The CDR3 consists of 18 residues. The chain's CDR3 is CASSSTVSSGRTYNEQFF. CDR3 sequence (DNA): TGTGCCAGCAGCTCAACCGTTTCTAGCGGGAGGACCTACAATGAGCAGTTCTTC.

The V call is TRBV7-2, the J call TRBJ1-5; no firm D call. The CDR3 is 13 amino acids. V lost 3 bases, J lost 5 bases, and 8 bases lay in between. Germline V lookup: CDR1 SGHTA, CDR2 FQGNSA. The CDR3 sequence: CASSFDVDQPQHF. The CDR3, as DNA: TGTGCCAGCAGCTTTGACGTCGATCAGCCCCAGCATTTT.

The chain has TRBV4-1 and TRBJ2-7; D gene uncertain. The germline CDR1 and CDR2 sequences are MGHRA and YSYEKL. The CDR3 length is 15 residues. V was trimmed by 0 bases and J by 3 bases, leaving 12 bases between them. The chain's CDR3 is CASSQEWRNNYEQYF. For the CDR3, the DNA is TGCGCCAGCAGCCAAGAATGGCGTAATAACTACGAGCAGTACTTC.

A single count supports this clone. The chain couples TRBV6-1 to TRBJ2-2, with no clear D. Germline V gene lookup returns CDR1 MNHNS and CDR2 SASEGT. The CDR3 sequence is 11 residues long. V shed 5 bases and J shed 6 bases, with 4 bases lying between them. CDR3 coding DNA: TGTGCCAGCAGTTATCCCGGGGAGCTGTTTTTT. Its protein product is CASSYPGELFF.

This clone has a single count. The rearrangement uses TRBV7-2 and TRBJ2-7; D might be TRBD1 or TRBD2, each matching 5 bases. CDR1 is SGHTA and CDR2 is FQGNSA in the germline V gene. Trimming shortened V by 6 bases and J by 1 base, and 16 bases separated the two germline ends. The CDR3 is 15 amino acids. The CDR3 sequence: CASSKAGTGSYEQYF. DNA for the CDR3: TGTGCCAGCAGTAAGGCCGGGACCGGGTCCTACGAGCAGTACTTC.

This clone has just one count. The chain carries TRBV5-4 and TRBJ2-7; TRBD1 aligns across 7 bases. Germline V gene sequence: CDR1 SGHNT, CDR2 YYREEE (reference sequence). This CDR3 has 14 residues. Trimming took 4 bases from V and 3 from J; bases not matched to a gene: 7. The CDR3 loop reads CASSIDRVDYEQYF. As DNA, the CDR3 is TGTGCCAGCAGCATCGACAGGGTCGACTACGAGCAGTACTTC.

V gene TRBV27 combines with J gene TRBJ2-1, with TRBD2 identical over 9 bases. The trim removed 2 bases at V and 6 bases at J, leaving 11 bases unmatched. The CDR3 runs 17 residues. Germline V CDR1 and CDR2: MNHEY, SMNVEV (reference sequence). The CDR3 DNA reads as TGTGCCAGCAGTTTAACCCATTCCGGCGGGAGGGCCAATGAGCAGTTCTTC. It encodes CASSLTHSGGRANEQFF.

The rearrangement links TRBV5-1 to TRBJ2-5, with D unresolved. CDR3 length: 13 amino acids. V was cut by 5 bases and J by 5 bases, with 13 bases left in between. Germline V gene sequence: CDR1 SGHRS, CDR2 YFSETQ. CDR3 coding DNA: TGCGCCAGCAGACCGGACCCTACGGAGACCCAGTACTTC. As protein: CASRPDPTETQYF.

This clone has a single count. The CDR3 bases are TGTGCCAGCAAAGCAGCGGGAGGACTAAACATTCAGTACTTC. Encoded protein: CASKAAGGLNIQYF. This sequence joins TRBV13 and TRBJ2-4; 9 bases map to TRBD2. Trimming removed 7 bases from V and 6 bases from J; junction bases left unmatched: 7. Germline V CDR1 and CDR2: PRHDT, FYEKMQ (reference sequence). The CDR3 is 14 amino acids.

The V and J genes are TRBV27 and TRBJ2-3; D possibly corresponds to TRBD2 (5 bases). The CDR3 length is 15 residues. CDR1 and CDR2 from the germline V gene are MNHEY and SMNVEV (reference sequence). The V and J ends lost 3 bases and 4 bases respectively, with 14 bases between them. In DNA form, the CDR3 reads TGTGCCAGCAGTTTTTCCGGAGCCGGGGCAGATACGCAGTATTTT. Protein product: CASSFSGAGADTQYF.

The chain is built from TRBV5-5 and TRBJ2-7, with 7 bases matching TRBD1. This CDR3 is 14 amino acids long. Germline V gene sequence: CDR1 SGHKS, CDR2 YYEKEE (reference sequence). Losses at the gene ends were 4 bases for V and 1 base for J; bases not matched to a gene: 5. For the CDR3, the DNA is TGTGCCAGCAGCGAACAGGGGTGGTCCTACGAGCAGTACTTC. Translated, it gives CASSEQGWSYEQYF.

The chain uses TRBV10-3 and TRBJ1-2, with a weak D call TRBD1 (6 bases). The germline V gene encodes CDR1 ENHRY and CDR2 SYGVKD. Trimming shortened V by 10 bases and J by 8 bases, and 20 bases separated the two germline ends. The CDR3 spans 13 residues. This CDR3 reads CATYREAQVGYTF. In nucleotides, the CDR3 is TGTGCCACTTACAGGGAGGCACAAGTGGGCTACACCTTC.

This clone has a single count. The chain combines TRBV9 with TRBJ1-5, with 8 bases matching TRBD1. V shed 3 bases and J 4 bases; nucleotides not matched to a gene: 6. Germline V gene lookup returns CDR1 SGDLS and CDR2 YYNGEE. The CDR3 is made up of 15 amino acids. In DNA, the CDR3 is TGTGCCAGCAGCGCCACAGGGGGAGGGAATCAGCCCCAGCATTTT. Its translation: CASSATGGGNQPQHF.

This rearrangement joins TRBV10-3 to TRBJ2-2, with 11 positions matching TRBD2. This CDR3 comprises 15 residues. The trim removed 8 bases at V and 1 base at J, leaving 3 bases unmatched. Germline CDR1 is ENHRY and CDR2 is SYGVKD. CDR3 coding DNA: TGTGCCATCTCCGGGACTAGCGGGAACACCGGGGAGCTGTTTTTT. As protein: CAISGTSGNTGELFF.

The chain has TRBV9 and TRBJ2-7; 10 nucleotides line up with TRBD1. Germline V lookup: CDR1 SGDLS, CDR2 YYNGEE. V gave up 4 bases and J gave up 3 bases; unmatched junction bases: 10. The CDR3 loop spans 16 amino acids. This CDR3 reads CASSPGHGTGVYEQYF. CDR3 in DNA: TGTGCCAGCAGCCCCGGCCACGGGACAGGGGTCTACGAGCAGTACTTC.

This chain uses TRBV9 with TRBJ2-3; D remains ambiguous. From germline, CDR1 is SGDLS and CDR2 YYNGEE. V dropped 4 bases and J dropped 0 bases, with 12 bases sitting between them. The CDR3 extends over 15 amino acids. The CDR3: CASSPISGSTDTQYF. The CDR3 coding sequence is TGTGCCAGCAGCCCCATTTCGGGTAGCACAGATACGCAGTATTTT.

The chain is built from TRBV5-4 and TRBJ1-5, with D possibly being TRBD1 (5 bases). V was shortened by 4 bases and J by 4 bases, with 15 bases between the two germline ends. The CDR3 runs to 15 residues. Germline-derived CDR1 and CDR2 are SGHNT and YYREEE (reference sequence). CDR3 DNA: TGTGCCAGCAGCCTAGGTTGGGGCGCGAATCAGCCCCAGCATTTT. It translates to CASSLGWGANQPQHF.

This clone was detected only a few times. The CDR3 DNA follows: TGCGCCAGCAGCCAAGGGACAGGGGATCAGTACGAGCAGTACTTC. Its protein is CASSQGTGDQYEQYF. The V and J genes are TRBV4-3 and TRBJ2-7; 9 nucleotides match TRBD1. The J segment lost 4 bases and the V segment lost 1 base, leaving 5 bases of the junction unmatched. Germline V lookup: CDR1 LGHNA, CDR2 YSLEER. This CDR3 has 15 amino acids.

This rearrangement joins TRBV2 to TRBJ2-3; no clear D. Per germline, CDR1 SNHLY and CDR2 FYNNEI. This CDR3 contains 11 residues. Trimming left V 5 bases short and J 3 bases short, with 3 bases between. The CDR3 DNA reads TGTGCCAGCAGTCCGACAGATACGCAGTATTTT. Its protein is CASSPTDTQYF.

CDR3 nucleotides: TGCGCCAGCAGCCGCGAGCGGGGCCATGAGCAGTTCTTC. It is translated as CASSRERGHEQFF. The V and J genes are TRBV4-1 and TRBJ2-1; the match to TRBD2 covers 7 bases. The germline V gene has CDR1 MGHRA and CDR2 YSYEKL. The V segment lost 4 bases and the J segment 8 bases; nucleotides outside the gene matches: 5. This CDR3 has 13 residues.

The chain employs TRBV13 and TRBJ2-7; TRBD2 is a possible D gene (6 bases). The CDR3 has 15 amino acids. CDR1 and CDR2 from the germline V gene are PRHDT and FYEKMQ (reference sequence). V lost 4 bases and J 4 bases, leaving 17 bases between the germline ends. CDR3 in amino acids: CASSWGVKGYYEQYF. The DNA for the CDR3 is TGTGCCAGCAGCTGGGGGGTCAAGGGATATTACGAGCAGTACTTC.

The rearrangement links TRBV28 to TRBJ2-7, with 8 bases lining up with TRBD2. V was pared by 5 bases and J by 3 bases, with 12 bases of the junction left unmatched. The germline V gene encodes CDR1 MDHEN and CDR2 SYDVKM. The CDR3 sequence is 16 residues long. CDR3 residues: CASSQTGGPSSYEQYF. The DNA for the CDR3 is TGTGCCAGCAGTCAGACGGGAGGGCCATCGAGCTACGAGCAGTACTTC.

This chain's CDR3 is CAWTAEAKNIQYF. DNA for the CDR3: TGTGCCTGGACAGCGGAAGCCAAAAACATTCAGTACTTC. The J gene is TRBJ2-4, the V gene TRBV30; D perhaps matches TRBD2 (5 bases). CDR3 size: 13 residues. The V end was cut by 4 bases, the J end by 0 bases, with 7 bases between. In germline, CDR1 is GTSNPN, CDR2 SVGIG (reference sequence).